This T cell receptor (beta chain) comes out of a study of T cells in Graves' hyperthyroidism and ophthalmopathy. Amplified TCR beta CDR3 regions came from RNA transcripts. RT-PCR in the first round (using the HTBI primer set) targeted the TCR CDR3. TCRdb re-called the multiplex PCR reads through MiXCR, storing one row per CDR3 protein. The sample shows some 560,000 distinct CDR3 sequences, 12% to 15% of them seen only once. Study conclusions and caveats: Ophthalmopathy could be told apart from stable hyperthyroidism with a 13 V-J model.

Points on this clonotype: The antigen remains undetermined.

The sequence was obtained from a woman between 35 and 50 years old with Graves' hyperthyroidism. Sequencing was performed on blood.

CDR3 residues: CASSPNAGTDTEAFF. The CDR3 coding sequence is TGTGCCAGCAGCCCGAACGCCGGGACAGACACTGAAGCTTTCTTT. The V gene is TRBV11-1, the J gene TRBJ1-1; 7 bases agree with TRBD1. The V gene's germline CDR1 is SGHAT and CDR2 FQDESV (reference sequence). The V and J ends lost 5 bases and 3 bases, in that order; junction bases with no gene match: 9. CDR3 length: 15 residues.